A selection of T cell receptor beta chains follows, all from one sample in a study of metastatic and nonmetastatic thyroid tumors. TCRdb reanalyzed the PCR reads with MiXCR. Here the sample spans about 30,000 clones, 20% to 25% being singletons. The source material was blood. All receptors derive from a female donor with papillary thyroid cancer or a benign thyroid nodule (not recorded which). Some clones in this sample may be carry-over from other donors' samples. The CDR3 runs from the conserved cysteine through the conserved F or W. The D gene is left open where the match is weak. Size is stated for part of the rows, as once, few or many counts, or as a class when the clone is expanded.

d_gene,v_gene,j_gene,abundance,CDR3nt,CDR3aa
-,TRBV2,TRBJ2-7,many,TGTGCCAGCAGTGGGGTAGCGGCCTACGAGCAGTACTTC,CASSGVAAYEQYF
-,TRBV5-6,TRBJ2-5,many,TGTGCCAGCAGCTTGGACAGTTTCCAAGAGACCCAGTACTTC,CASSLDSFQETQYF
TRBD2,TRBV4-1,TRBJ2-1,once,TGCGCCAGCAGCTCCGACGCAGCGGGAGGGTACAATGAGCAGTTCTTC,CASSSDAAGGYNEQFF
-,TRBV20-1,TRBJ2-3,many,TGCAGTGCTAGAGATCGAGTTATCAGCACAGATACGCAGTATTTT,CSARDRVISTDTQYF
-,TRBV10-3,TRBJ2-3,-,TGTGCCATAAGTGAGTCGGTTGGGGTCGGCGCTAGCACAGATACGCAGTATTTT,CAISESVGVGASTDTQYF
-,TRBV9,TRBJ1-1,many,TGTGCCAGCAGTCGGGGGGGTAATGAAGCTTTCTTT,CASSRGGNEAFF
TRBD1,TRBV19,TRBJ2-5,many,TGTGCCAGTATGGGCCGACAGGGTGGATACGAGACCCAGTACTTC,CASMGRQGGYETQYF
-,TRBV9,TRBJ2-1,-,TGTGCCAGCAGCGTAGGGGATGGGACACAGCAGTTCTTC,CASSVGDGTQQFF
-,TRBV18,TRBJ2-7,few,TGTGCCAGCTCACCCGATCGAACCTCTGATTACTTC,CASSPDRTSDYF
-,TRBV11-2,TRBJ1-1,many,TGTGCCAGCAGCTTAGATGCAGCGGCGGACACTGAAGCTTTCTTT,CASSLDAAADTEAFF
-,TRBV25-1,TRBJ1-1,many,TGTGCCAGCAGTGAATATATCGGGGCCCCTGAAGCTTTCTTT,CASSEYIGAPEAFF
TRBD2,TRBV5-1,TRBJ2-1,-,TGCGCCAGCGCGGGACTATCGGATGACAATGAGCAGTTCTTC,CASAGLSDDNEQFF
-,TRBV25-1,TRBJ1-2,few,TGTTCCAGCAGTGAACACCACGAGGAGGACTATGGCTACACCTTC,CSSSEHHEEDYGYTF
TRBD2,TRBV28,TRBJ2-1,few,TGTGCCAGCAGTTTCGGTCTAGCGGGAGTGGATGAGCAGTTCTTC,CASSFGLAGVDEQFF
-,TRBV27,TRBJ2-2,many,TGTGCCAGCAGTTTGGCCACCGGGGAGCTGTTTTTT,CASSLATGELFF
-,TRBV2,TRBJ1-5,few,TGTGCCAGCAGTGAAGCTCTGGGGCAGCATCAGCCCCAGCATTTT,CASSEALGQHQPQHF
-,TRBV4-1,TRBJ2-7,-,TGCGCCAGCAGCCAAGTACCTTCTTTCTACGAGCAGTACTTC,CASSQVPSFYEQYF
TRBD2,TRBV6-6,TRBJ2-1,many,TGTGCCAGCAACGAGGTTAGGAGGCTAGCGGGAGGGCCGGACAATGAGCAGTTCTTC,CASNEVRRLAGGPDNEQFF
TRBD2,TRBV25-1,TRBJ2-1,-,TGTGCCAGCAGTCTCTTGGGAGGGCCGAGTATGGAGCAGTTCTTC,CASSLLGGPSMEQFF
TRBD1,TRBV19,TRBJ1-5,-,TGTGCCAGTCATGACAGGGACAATCAGCCCAAGCATTTT,CASHDRDNQPKHF
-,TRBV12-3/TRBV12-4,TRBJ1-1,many,TGTGCCAGCACCCTCGGCGTCAACACTGAAGCTTTCTTT,CASTLGVNTEAFF
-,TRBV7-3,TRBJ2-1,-,TGTGCCAGCAGCGCGACAGGTATGGATGAGCAGTTCTTC,CASSATGMDEQFF
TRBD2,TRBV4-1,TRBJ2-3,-,TGCGCCAGCAGCCGAACCCCAAGACTAGCGTTGGCAAATACGCAGTATTTT,CASSRTPRLALANTQYF
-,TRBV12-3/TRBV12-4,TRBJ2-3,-,TGTGCCAGCAGTTTAGCGCGGGAAGATACGCAGTATTTT,CASSLAREDTQYF